This TCR beta chain was found in a study of OX40 agonist ivuxolimab in advanced cancers. Sequencing used immunoSEQ multiplex PCR; TCRdb keeps in-frame clones, though not all of them. The data show 75,000 to 100,000 clones, about 90% seen once. Trimming took off 5 bases at V and 4 bases at J, with 18 bases between the two ends. Germline-derived CDR1 and CDR2 are LNHDA and SQIVND (reference sequence). This CDR3 is 16 amino acids long. J is TRBJ1-5 and V is TRBV19; D is unresolved. The TCR comes from an adult with an advanced solid tumor such as melanoma, head and neck, liver or kidney cancer. Sequenced here: CD4+ or CD8+ T cells sorted from blood, sampled in a trial of the OX40 agonist ivuxolimab. CDR3 sequence (DNA): TGTGCCAGTAGTCCTTCGGTGAGTGCCGCAAATCAGCCCCAGCATTTT. It codes for CASSPSVSAANQPQHF.